A single sample gave rise to the 2 T cell receptor beta chains below, sequenced in a study of graft-versus-host responses after intestinal transplantation. Their antigens remain unidentified. This table comes from immunoSEQ multiplex PCR, and its TCRdb copy is limited to in-frame clones, with some not included. The table lists about 90,000 clones, roughly 85% of them singletons. Specimen: unstimulated CD4+ T cells sorted from spleen or lymph node cells, collected before intestinal transplant. Receptor source: a human donor who received an intestinal transplant.

The genes are TRBV5-1 and TRBJ2-3; 7 bases match TRBD2. There are 16 residues in the CDR3. Germline V gene sequence: CDR1 SGHRS, CDR2 YFSETQ. Trimming took 1 base from V and 4 from J; bases not matched to a gene: 9. CDR3 in amino acids: CASSLTPSGNADTQYF. CDR3 bases: TGCGCCAGCAGCTTGACGCCGAGCGGGAATGCAGATACGCAGTATTTT.

This chain uses TRBV5-1 with TRBJ1-3; a weak D match, TRBD1 (5 bases). This CDR3 is built from 14 residues. The germline V and J ends were trimmed by 4 bases and 0 bases, with 8 bases remaining between them. Per germline, CDR1 SGHRS and CDR2 YFSETQ. CDR3 loop: CASSPDSSGNTIYF. As DNA, the CDR3 is TGCGCCAGCAGCCCCGACAGCTCTGGAAACACCATATATTTT.